Following are 25 T cell receptor beta chains from one sample sequenced in a study of cytomegalovirus exposure and HLA in healthy donors. 60 Vbeta and 13 Jbeta primers were used in PCR. Repertoires were generated with immunoSEQ multiplex PCR, while TCRdb's copy carries only in-frame clones and drops some. Among about 110,000 clones listed, about 81% were seen once. Sequencing was performed on PBMCs. Every receptor here comes from a male donor in good health and CMV-seropositive.

V gene TRBV5-1 combines with J gene TRBJ1-1; perhaps TRBD1 as D (6 bases). The length of the CDR3 is 15 residues. The V gene lost 6 bases and the J gene lost 4 bases, with 19 bases spanning the gap. In germline, CDR1 is SGHRS, CDR2 YFSETQ. The CDR3 reads CASTPATGRGTEAFF. The CDR3 nucleotides are TGCGCCAGCACCCCGGCGACAGGCCGGGGCACTGAAGCTTTCTTT.

Comment on this clone: At one end, the junction sequence differs from germline, possibly due to a read error. V and J are TRBV6-5 and TRBJ1-6, with a tentative D call TRBD1 (6 bases). CDR3 length: 14 amino acids. Germline loops: CDR1 MNHEY, CDR2 SVGAGI. CDR3 region: CASSYEGGVSPLNF. CDR3 sequence (DNA): TGTGCCAGCAGTTACGAAGGGGGGGTTTCACCCCTCAACTTT.

This chain links TRBV9 with TRBJ1-6; the D is unclear. Germline V gene data show CDR1 as SGDLS and CDR2 as YYNGEE. V gave up 3 bases and J gave up 9 bases, with 10 bases separating them. The CDR3 length is 13 residues. CDR3 in DNA: TGTGCCAGCAGCGCTATATTCTGTTCACCCCTCCACTTT. Translation gives CASSAIFCSPLHF.

The chain employs TRBV6-5 and TRBJ1-4; D not resolved. Germline V lookup: CDR1 MNHEY, CDR2 SVGAGI. The CDR3 extends over 15 amino acids. Trimming took off 5 bases at V and 3 bases at J, with 13 bases between the two ends. CDR3 sequence (DNA): TGTGCCAGCAGTCCCCGAGGATCATCTAATGAAAAACTGTTTTTT. It specifies CASSPRGSSNEKLFF.

V and J are TRBV4-2 and TRBJ2-5, with D maybe TRBD1 (6 bases). Deletions cut 0 bases from V and 2 bases from J, with 19 bases between. This CDR3 is built from 18 residues. Germline CDR1 and CDR2: LGHNA and YNFKEQ. CDR3 loop: CASSQDPPRGTTQETQYF. Here the CDR3 DNA reads TGTGCCAGCAGCCAAGACCCCCCGAGGGGGACGACTCAAGAGACCCAGTACTTC.

The chain has TRBV5-8 and TRBJ2-3; D remains unclear. Germline V CDR1 and CDR2: SGHTS, YDEGEE. The CDR3 is made up of 14 amino acids. Trimming shortened V by 4 bases and J by 4 bases, and 13 bases separated the two germline ends. CDR3 nucleotides: TGTGCCAGCAGCCGGCAGTTCCGGGCAGATACGCAGTATTTT. The encoded protein is CASSRQFRADTQYF.

The CDR3 region has the DNA TGTGCCTGGACCCGTCTCAGGACTAACTATGGCTACACCTTC. The encoded protein is CAWTRLRTNYGYTF. This chain joins TRBV30 and TRBJ1-2; D is ambiguous. Germline V gene data show CDR1 as GTSNPN and CDR2 as SVGIG (reference sequence). There are 14 residues in the CDR3. V was cut by 4 bases and J by 0 bases, with 12 bases left in between.

This clone has a single count. V and J are TRBV7-3 and TRBJ2-2, with D perhaps TRBD2 (5 bases). Trimming cost V 8 bases and J 5 bases, with 9 bases left between them. Germline V lookup: CDR1 SGHTA, CDR2 FQGTGA. The CDR3 contains 12 residues. This chain's CDR3 is CASSTGTGELFF. In DNA, the CDR3 is TGTGCCAGCTCGACGGGGACCGGGGAGCTGTTTTTT.

The V gene is TRBV14, the J gene TRBJ2-5, with unresolved D. Germline loops: CDR1 SGHDN, CDR2 FVKESK. V was cut by 0 bases and J by 5 bases, with 16 bases left in between. This CDR3 has 16 amino acids. The CDR3 here is CASSQEGRGRMETQYF. Here the CDR3 DNA reads TGTGCCAGCAGCCAAGAAGGCCGTGGCAGGATGGAGACCCAGTACTTC.

The J gene is TRBJ2-5, the V gene TRBV6-1; TRBD1 agrees at 8 bases. The end of the DNA fits TRBJ2-7 better, so the J call may be wrong. Per the germline V gene, CDR1 is MNHNS and CDR2 is SASEGT. This CDR3 is 11 amino acids long. The CDR3 coding sequence is TGTGCCACCCGACAGGGGTACGAGCAGTACTTC. It yields the protein CATRQGYEQYF.

The gene calls are TRBV28 and TRBJ1-4; 8 bases align to TRBD1. Germline V CDR1 and CDR2: MDHEN, SYDVKM. The CDR3 runs to 14 residues. J lost 8 bases, V lost 7 bases, and 9 bases had no gene match. DNA for the CDR3: TGTGCCAGCAAGTTAGGACAGGGAATAGAAAAACTGTTTTTT. This translates into CASKLGQGIEKLFF.

The V call is TRBV7-8, the J call TRBJ2-3, with 7 bases fitting TRBD1. CDR1 is SGHVS and CDR2 is FQNEAQ in the germline V gene. This CDR3 is built from 17 residues. J lost 2 bases, V lost 4 bases, and 12 bases had no gene match. In DNA form, the CDR3 reads TGTGCCAGCAGCTCCGAAGCTGGGACAGCCCCCACAGATACGCAGTATTTT. Its translation: CASSSEAGTAPTDTQYF.

The chain couples TRBV19 to TRBJ1-2, with 7 bases lining up with TRBD1. This CDR3 comprises 14 residues. The V segment lost 5 bases and the J segment 4 bases; nucleotides outside the gene matches: 7. The germline gives CDR1 LNHDA, CDR2 SQIVND (reference sequence). The CDR3 bases are TGTGCCAGTAGTGGCGACAGGGCTCGCTATGGCTACACCTTC. Translated, it gives CASSGDRARYGYTF.

The V gene is TRBV25-1, the J gene TRBJ2-2, with D perhaps TRBD1 (6 bases). The ends were cut back, 7 bases at V and 8 bases at J, with 17 bases in the middle. Per the germline V gene, CDR1 is MGHDK and CDR2 is SYGVNS. The CDR3 is made up of 14 amino acids. The CDR3 DNA is TGTGCCAGCACTAAAACCGGGACAACTGGGGAGCTGTTTTTT. Amino acids: CASTKTGTTGELFF. Variable domain in full (rest from reference TRBV25-1 and TRBJ2-2): EADIYQTPRYLVIGTGKKITLECSQTMGHDKMYWYQQDPGMELHLIHYSYGVNSTEKGDLSSESTVSRIRTEHFPLTLESARPSHTSQYLCASTKTGTTGELFFGEGSRLTVL.

This chain joins TRBV2 and TRBJ2-1, with D perhaps TRBD2 (5 bases). The V gene's germline CDR1 is SNHLY and CDR2 FYNNEI. The CDR3 is 15 amino acids. The germline V and J ends were trimmed by 7 bases and 0 bases, with 13 bases remaining between them. CDR3 coding DNA: TGTGCCAGCATTCAAGCGGTAGACTCCTACAATGAGCAGTTCTTC. It translates to CASIQAVDSYNEQFF.

This chain uses TRBV21-1 with TRBJ1-4. TRBV21-1 is labeled a pseudogene. This CDR3 region has 14 residues. The CDR3 DNA follows: TGTGCCAGCAGCCCGAGGGCAGTGGGGGAAAAACTGTTTTTT. This encodes CASSPRAVGEKLFF.

The chain employs TRBV5-1 and TRBJ2-3, with D hard to call. Trimming removed 5 bases at V and 0 bases at J, with 10 bases between. The CDR3 spans 14 residues. Germline V gene data show CDR1 as SGHRS and CDR2 as YFSETQ. The CDR3 loop is CASRQQASTDTQYF. DNA of the CDR3: TGCGCCAGCAGACAGCAAGCTAGCACAGATACGCAGTATTTT.

The chain uses TRBV28 and TRBJ2-7, with D maybe TRBD2 (6 bases). CDR3 length equals 13 residues. The germline CDR1 and CDR2 sequences are MDHEN and SYDVKM. Trimming removed 5 bases at V and 7 bases at J, with 15 bases between. CDR3 protein: CASSLGGTVEQYF. CDR3 in DNA: TGTGCCAGCAGTCTGGGGGGTACCGTGGAGCAGTACTTC.

The chain links TRBV10-3 to TRBJ1-4; the match to TRBD1 covers 9 bases. This CDR3 contains 16 residues. The germline V gene encodes CDR1 ENHRY and CDR2 SYGVKD. Unmatched junction bases numbered 11, after V lost 5 bases and J lost 7 bases. The CDR3, as DNA: TGTGCCATCAGTCTAGGCCTTGGACAGGGGACTGAAAAACTGTTTTTT. Translating gives CAISLGLGQGTEKLFF.

The chain is built from TRBV6-5 and TRBJ1-5; D not certain. The CDR3 is made up of 14 amino acids. Germline V gene sequence: CDR1 MNHEY, CDR2 SVGAGI. V lost 0 bases and J lost 4, with 7 bases in between. The CDR3 nucleotides are TGTGCCAGCAGTTACTCGATCAGGAATCAGCCCCAGCATTTT. This sequence encodes CASSYSIRNQPQHF.

The table lists this clone with a few counts. The rearrangement links TRBV5-1 to TRBJ2-7, with TRBD2 identical over 8 bases. Germline CDR1 and CDR2: SGHRS and YFSETQ. CDR3 length equals 15 residues. The V segment lost 2 bases and the J segment 2 bases; nucleotides outside the gene matches: 6. CDR3 in amino acids: CASSFGTSDAYEQYF. The CDR3 DNA reads TGCGCCAGCAGCTTTGGGACTAGTGATGCCTACGAGCAGTACTTC.

The chain links TRBV19 to TRBJ2-1; maybe TRBD1 (6 bases). Germline CDR1 is LNHDA and CDR2 is SQIVND (reference sequence). Trimming removed 6 bases from V and 5 bases from J, with 14 bases in between. The CDR3 has 14 residues. CDR3 protein: CASSWTVINNEQFF. CDR3 sequence (DNA): TGTGCCAGTAGCTGGACAGTGATCAACAATGAGCAGTTCTTC.

For the CDR3, the DNA is TGTGCCAGCAGTTTAGACAGGGTGCACACTGAAGCTTTCTTT. Its translation: CASSLDRVHTEAFF. The chain uses TRBV28 and TRBJ1-1; 7 positions agree with TRBD1. Trimming removed 2 bases from V and 3 bases from J; junction bases left unmatched: 3. Germline V gene sequence: CDR1 MDHEN, CDR2 SYDVKM. This CDR3 region has 14 residues. The complete variable domain, with remaining parts taken from reference TRBV28 and TRBJ1-1, reads DVKVTQSSRYLVKRTGEKVFLECVQDMDHENMFWYRQDPGLGLRLIYFSYDVKMKEKGDIPEGYSVSREKKERFSLILESASTNQTSMYLCASSLDRVHTEAFFGQGTRLTVV.

The chain recombines TRBV5-6 with TRBJ2-7; TRBD2 is a possible D gene (6 bases). Trimming shortened V by 2 bases and J by 4 bases, and 10 bases separated the two germline ends. CDR3 length equals 13 residues. Germline CDR1 and CDR2: SGHDT and YYEEEE. The CDR3 DNA is TGTGCCAGCAGCTTACGGGAGCGGTACGAGCAGTACTTC. Translated: CASSLRERYEQYF.

A few counts support this clone. CDR3 sequence reads: CAWSFSGDTQYF. For the CDR3, the DNA is TGTGCCTGGAGCTTTAGCGGAGATACGCAGTATTTT. V usage is TRBV30 and J usage is TRBJ2-3; TRBD2 is a possible D gene (6 bases). Trimming pared 3 bases from V and 5 bases from J, leaving 9 bases between. The length of the CDR3 is 12 residues. Germline V CDR1 and CDR2: GTSNPN, SVGIG (reference sequence).